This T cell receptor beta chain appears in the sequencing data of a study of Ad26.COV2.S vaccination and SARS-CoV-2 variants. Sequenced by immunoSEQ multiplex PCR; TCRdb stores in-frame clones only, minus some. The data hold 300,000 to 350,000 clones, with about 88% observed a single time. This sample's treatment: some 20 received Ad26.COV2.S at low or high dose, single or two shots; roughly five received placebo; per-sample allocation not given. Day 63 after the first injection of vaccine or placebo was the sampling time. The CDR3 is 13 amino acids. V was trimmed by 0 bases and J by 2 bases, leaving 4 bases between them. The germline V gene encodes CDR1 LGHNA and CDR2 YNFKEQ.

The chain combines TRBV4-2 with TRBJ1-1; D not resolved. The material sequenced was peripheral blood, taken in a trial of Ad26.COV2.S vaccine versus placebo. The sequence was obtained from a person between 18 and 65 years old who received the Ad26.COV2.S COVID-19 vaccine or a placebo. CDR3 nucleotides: TGTGCCAGCAGCCAAGATTATAACACTGAAGCTTTCTTT. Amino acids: CASSQDYNTEAFF.